This T cell receptor beta chain was identified during a study of blood T cell repertoires in COVID-19. Study-level background: The study drew acute and convalescent COVID-19 samples from the United States, Italy and Spain.

The CDR3 runs 18 residues. Methods used by the authors: Reference gene primers were amplified, and this amplification served to estimate nucleated cell counts. Profiling relied on immunoSEQ multiplex PCR, and the TCRdb table lists in-frame clones only, not all of them. Clone size and the V and J calls come from that table; the DNA yielded D and trimming. Among roughly 300,000 clones, around 82% were seen once, and the ten largest hold approximately 1.1%. This clonotype originated in a woman in her forties or fifties with acute or convalescent COVID-19. The rearrangement links TRBV12-2 to TRBJ2-3; the table gives TRBD2 as D, unverified against the DNA. TRBV12-2 has pseudogene status. The sample comprised peripheral blood. CDR3 in amino acids: CASRSPASGGALTDTQYF. The CDR3 bases are TGTGCAAGTCGCTCCCCGGCTAGCGGGGGGGCCTTAACAGATACGCAGTATTTT.